This TCR beta chain is from a study of T-cell memory formation after mild COVID-19. After 5'RACE with constant-segment primers, TCR alpha and TCR beta cDNA libraries carrying sample barcodes and UMIs were obtained. MiXCR, applied by TCRdb to the 5' RACE reads, yields one record per CDR3 protein. The sample has roughly 130,000 distinct CDR3 sequences; 17% are singletons. V was clipped by 4 bases and J by 3 bases, with 11 bases between them. CDR3 length: 14 amino acids. The V gene's germline CDR1 is SGHDT and CDR2 YYEEEE. Specimen: PBMCs or a T cell subset sorted from them (not recorded which). The source is a young man who had mild COVID-19 (a few samples of this study predate the infection). Cell type and time point are not known. The rearrangement links TRBV5-6 to TRBJ1-5; D unclear. CDR3 coding DNA: TGTGCCAGCAGCAGAAGGGAGAACAATCAGCCCCAGCATTTT. Its protein product is CASSRRENNQPQHF.